The 26 T cell receptor beta chains given below trace back to one sample, sequenced in a study of cytomegalovirus exposure and HLA in healthy donors. Use of 60 Vbeta and 13 Jbeta primers characterized the PCR. TCRdb's table, derived via immunoSEQ multiplex PCR, lists solely in-frame clones and lacks some. The table shows a few hundred thousand clones, with 65% to 80% occurring only once. Sample: PBMCs. The source is a girl aged 2 to 9 in good health and CMV-seronegative.

The chain employs TRBV7-2 and TRBJ2-7; the match to TRBD1 covers 7 bases. The CDR3 is made up of 15 amino acids. V shed 4 bases, J shed 2 bases, and the junction held 8 bases outside the gene matches. Germline V gene sequence: CDR1 SGHTA, CDR2 FQGNSA. CDR3 bases: TGTGCCAGCAGCTCGGGGACAGTTAAGACCTACGAGCAGTACTTC. Translation gives CASSSGTVKTYEQYF.

DNA for the CDR3: TGTGCCAGCAGCTTGGGTCGGTGGGAGACCCAGTACTTC. Translating it yields CASSLGRWETQYF. The genes are TRBV5-6 and TRBJ2-5, with D unresolved. The CDR3 spans 13 residues. From germline, CDR1 is SGHDT and CDR2 YYEEEE. Trimming stripped 0 bases from V and 5 bases from J, with 8 bases between.

This clone came up a few times. This chain joins TRBV5-1 and TRBJ1-1, with 7 nucleotides matching TRBD1. Germline V gives CDR1 SGHRS, CDR2 YFSETQ. V lost 7 bases, J lost 4 bases, and 7 bases stayed unmatched. CDR3 length equals 13 residues. The CDR3 region has the DNA TGCGCCAGCCGACAGGGTGGCGGCACTGAAGCTTTCTTT. Protein sequence: CASRQGGGTEAFF.

The chain uses TRBV15 and TRBJ2-7; 7 bases align to TRBD2. Germline CDR1 LNHNV, CDR2 YYDKDF (reference sequence). This CDR3 region has 14 residues. With V trimmed by 3 bases and J by 5 bases, 7 bases remained unmatched. Written as DNA, the CDR3 is TGTGCCACCAGCAGGTCTCTGGCGGGAGACGAGCAGTACTTC. Translated, it gives CATSRSLAGDEQYF.

V is TRBV6-1 and J is TRBJ1-1, with D maybe TRBD1 (5 bases). V lost 2 bases and J lost 10, with 11 bases in between. The CDR3 runs 12 residues. Germline V gene sequence: CDR1 MNHNS, CDR2 SASEGT. CDR3 coding DNA: TGTGCCAGCAGTGAAACAGGCTACCTAGCTTTCTTT. Translated, it gives CASSETGYLAFF.

The rearrangement uses TRBV19 and TRBJ2-2; TRBD2 agrees at 8 bases. Germline V gene data show CDR1 as LNHDA and CDR2 as SQIVND (reference sequence). This CDR3 has 15 amino acids. Unmatched junction bases numbered 8, after V lost 7 bases and J lost 4 bases. CDR3 DNA: TGTGCCAGTACCCAGCGGGAGAGGGCCACCGGGGAGCTGTTTTTT. Translating gives CASTQRERATGELFF. Using reference TRBV19 and TRBJ2-2 for the parts outside the CDR3, the full variable domain is DGGITQSPKYLFRKEGQNVTLSCEQNLNHDAMYWYRQDPGQGLRLIYYSQIVNDFQKGDIAEGYSVSREKKESFPLTVTSAQKNPTAFYLCASTQRERATGELFFGEGSRLTVL.

This chain uses TRBV25-1 with TRBJ2-1; TRBD2 matches at 7 bases. Germline V gene sequence: CDR1 MGHDK, CDR2 SYGVNS. V was pared by 1 base and J by 6 bases, with 12 bases of the junction left unmatched. The CDR3 loop spans 17 amino acids. The CDR3 sequence is CASSEWGGADPRNEQFF. In DNA form, the CDR3 reads TGTGCCAGCAGTGAATGGGGGGGTGCGGATCCGCGCAATGAGCAGTTCTTC. Together with reference TRBV25-1 and TRBJ2-1, the CDR3 gives the full variable domain: EADIYQTPRYLVIGTGKKITLECSQTMGHDKMYWYQQDPGMELHLIHYSYGVNSTEKGDLSSESTVSRIRTEHFPLTLESARPSHTSQYLCASSEWGGADPRNEQFFGPGTRLTVL.

This clone appeared once. This rearrangement joins TRBV4-1 to TRBJ2-7; D unclear. This CDR3 is 14 amino acids long. Trimming pared 1 base from V and 4 bases from J, leaving 11 bases between. The germline V gene has CDR1 MGHRA and CDR2 YSYEKL. The CDR3 region is CASSQGTRTYEQYF. The CDR3 coding sequence is TGCGCCAGCAGCCAAGGAACCAGAACATACGAGCAGTACTTC.

The chain links TRBV10-3 to TRBJ1-5; no clear D. CDR3 length equals 15 residues. Germline CDR1 is ENHRY and CDR2 is SYGVKD. Trimming pared 3 bases from V and 0 bases from J, leaving 9 bases between. CDR3 amino acids: CAISDGRFSNQPQHF. The CDR3 DNA reads TGTGCCATCAGTGATGGCAGGTTTAGCAATCAGCCCCAGCATTTT.

J is TRBJ2-2 and V is TRBV11-2; D possibly corresponds to TRBD1 (6 bases). Germline CDR1 and CDR2: SGHAT and FQNNGV. This CDR3 spans 17 amino acids. V was cut by 2 bases and J by 2 bases, with 15 bases left in between. This chain's CDR3 is CASSLLPGRGNTGELFF. CDR3 bases: TGTGCCAGCAGCTTACTCCCCGGCAGGGGTAACACCGGGGAGCTGTTTTTT. Looking up the rest from reference TRBV11-2 and TRBJ2-2 gives the full variable domain: EAGVAQSPRYKIIEKRQSVAFWCNPISGHATLYWYQQILGQGPKLLIQFQNNGVVDDSQLPKDRFSAERLKGVDSTLKIQPAKLEDSAVYLCASSLLPGRGNTGELFFGEGSRLTVL.

The DNA of the CDR3 is TGTGCCAGCTCACCAATGGCTAGCGGTCTTGGGGATACGCAGTATTTT. Protein: CASSPMASGLGDTQYF. The rearrangement joins TRBV18 to TRBJ2-3; 7 nucleotides line up with TRBD2. The CDR3 totals 16 residues. V lost 2 bases and J lost 6; bases outside the gene matches: 11. Germline-derived CDR1 and CDR2 are KGHSH and LQKENI.

The genes are TRBV25-1 and TRBJ2-5; D is unclear. The length of the CDR3 is 14 residues. The germline V gene has CDR1 MGHDK and CDR2 SYGVNS. Trimming left V 3 bases short and J 5 bases short, with 13 bases between. Here the CDR3 reads CASSDVPFRETQYF. The CDR3 DNA reads TGTGCCAGCAGTGATGTACCTTTCCGGGAGACCCAGTACTTC.

The chain links TRBV10-2 to TRBJ2-3; TRBD2 matches at 12 bases. Per the germline V gene, CDR1 is WSHSY and CDR2 is SAAADI. V shed 8 bases, J shed 6 bases, and the junction held 9 bases outside the gene matches. The CDR3 is 15 amino acids. The CDR3: CASLLAGGPGDTQYF. The CDR3 nucleotides read TGCGCCAGCCTCCTAGCGGGAGGGCCAGGGGATACGCAGTATTTT.

This clone has more than one count but fewer than ten. This chain links TRBV7-9 with TRBJ2-7, with a weak D call TRBD2 (5 bases). The germline V gene has CDR1 SEHNR and CDR2 FQNEAQ (reference sequence). The CDR3 runs to 12 residues. Trimming removed 6 bases at V and 5 bases at J, with 11 bases between. The CDR3 DNA follows: TGTGCCAGCAGGGGCGAGGGCGACGAGCAGTACTTC. Translating it yields CASRGEGDEQYF.

This chain links TRBV27 with TRBJ2-1, with 7 bases aligning to TRBD2. Germline trimming cut 8 bases from V and 0 bases from J; bases unmatched to any gene: 4. Germline assignment: CDR1 MNHEY and CDR2 SMNVEV (reference sequence). The CDR3 runs 14 residues. CDR3 region: CASGREDSYNEQFF. The DNA for the CDR3 is TGTGCCAGCGGCCGGGAGGACTCCTACAATGAGCAGTTCTTC.

This chain connects TRBV27 to TRBJ2-1; D not resolved. Germline V gives CDR1 MNHEY, CDR2 SMNVEV (reference sequence). The V and J ends lost 6 bases and 5 bases respectively, with 11 bases between them. The CDR3 loop spans 13 amino acids. The CDR3 sequence is CASSLSEDNEQFF. In DNA form, the CDR3 reads TGTGCCAGCAGCCTCTCAGAGGACAATGAGCAGTTCTTC.

Points on this clone: The sample carries other DNA sequences with the same CDR3. The chain joins TRBV5-1 to TRBJ1-1, with 7 bases matching TRBD1. The CDR3 loop spans 15 amino acids. CDR1 is SGHRS, CDR2 YFSETQ, per germline. Trimming took 0 bases from V and 1 from J; bases not matched to a gene: 3. The CDR3 sequence: CASSLGQGENTEAFF. The CDR3 nucleotides read TGCGCCAGCAGCTTGGGCCAGGGGGAGAACACTGAAGCTTTCTTT.

The chain combines TRBV5-1 with TRBJ1-2; 9 positions agree with TRBD1. Germline assignment: CDR1 SGHRS and CDR2 YFSETQ. This CDR3 is 16 amino acids long. The V gene end was trimmed by 4 bases and the J gene end by 1 base; junction bases not matched to a gene: 8. CDR3 nucleotide sequence: TGCGCCAGCAGCAACCCGGGACAGGGCGGTAACTATGGCTACACCTTC. Amino acid sequence: CASSNPGQGGNYGYTF.

The chain has TRBV4-1 and TRBJ2-1; 7 bases fit TRBD1. The CDR3 totals 16 residues. Trimming took 1 base from V and 0 from J; bases not matched to a gene: 3. Germline-derived CDR1 and CDR2 are MGHRA and YSYEKL. Here the CDR3 reads CASSQAPGGSYNEQFF. The CDR3 DNA sequence: TGCGCCAGCAGCCAAGCTCCAGGGGGCTCCTACAATGAGCAGTTCTTC.

The chain has TRBV18 and TRBJ2-7, with D perhaps matching TRBD1 (6 bases). Trimming took off 3 bases at V and 4 bases at J, with 13 bases between the two ends. Germline V gene lookup returns CDR1 KGHSH and CDR2 LQKENI. The CDR3 is 14 amino acids. CDR3 sequence reads: CASSPDRNQYEQYF. The DNA for the CDR3 is TGTGCCAGCTCACCCGACAGGAACCAGTACGAGCAGTACTTC.

The chain couples TRBV6-1 to TRBJ2-5, with TRBD1 matching 9 bases. V dropped 4 bases and J dropped 3; count of bases not matched to a gene: 6. Germline CDR1 reads MNHNS; CDR2 reads SASEGT. This CDR3 has 15 amino acids. DNA for the CDR3: TGTGCCAGCAGTGGTAACAGGGGGCTGGAAGAGACCCAGTACTTC. Encoded protein: CASSGNRGLEETQYF.

This rearrangement joins TRBV6-1 to TRBJ1-1; D not certain. Trimming took off 2 bases at V and 0 bases at J, with 7 bases between the two ends. This CDR3 spans 14 amino acids. Germline V lookup: CDR1 MNHNS, CDR2 SASEGT. The CDR3 loop reads CASSEQVMNTEAFF. Written as DNA, the CDR3 is TGTGCCAGCAGTGAACAGGTCATGAACACTGAAGCTTTCTTT.

This chain links TRBV29-1 with TRBJ2-5, with 8 bases identical to TRBD1. From germline, CDR1 is SQVTM and CDR2 ANQGSEA. The CDR3 runs to 13 residues. V was pared by 7 bases and J by 3 bases, with 7 bases of the junction left unmatched. In DNA, the CDR3 is TGCAGCGGGGCGGGGACAGGAAAAGAGACCCAGTACTTC. This sequence encodes CSGAGTGKETQYF. Full variable domain (missing parts from reference TRBV29-1 and TRBJ2-5): SAVISQKPSRDICQRGTSLTIQCQVDSQVTMMFWYRQQPGQSLTLIATANQGSEATYESGFVIDKFPISRPNLTFSTLTVSNMSPEDSSIYLCSGAGTGKETQYFGPGTRLLVL.

The DNA for the CDR3 is TGTGCCAGCAGCGTGGGACAGAGCTCCTACAATGAGCAGTTCTTC. Protein sequence: CASSVGQSSYNEQFF. The chain combines TRBV7-9 with TRBJ2-1; 7 nucleotides agree with TRBD1. Unmatched junction bases numbered 4, after V lost 5 bases and J lost 0 bases. This CDR3 comprises 15 residues. Germline CDR1 is SEHNR and CDR2 is FQNEAQ (reference sequence).

The CDR3 is CASSMDTNYGYTF. The DNA of the CDR3 is TGTGCCAGTAGTATGGACACTAACTATGGCTACACCTTC. V and J are TRBV19 and TRBJ1-2; D is possibly TRBD1 (5 bases). CDR1 and CDR2 from the germline V gene are LNHDA and SQIVND (reference sequence). This CDR3 is built from 13 residues. V was clipped by 3 bases and J by 0 bases, with 5 bases between them.

The rearrangement links TRBV7-3 to TRBJ1-2, with TRBD1 matching over 9 bases. V lost 4 bases and J lost 7; bases outside the gene matches: 22. This CDR3 comprises 19 residues. Looked up from germline, CDR1 is SGHTA and CDR2 is FQGTGA. This CDR3 is CASSSAPGQGTLLVCGYTF. CDR3 nucleotide sequence: TGTGCCAGCAGCTCGGCCCCGGGACAGGGAACCCTACTTGTCTGTGGCTACACCTTC.